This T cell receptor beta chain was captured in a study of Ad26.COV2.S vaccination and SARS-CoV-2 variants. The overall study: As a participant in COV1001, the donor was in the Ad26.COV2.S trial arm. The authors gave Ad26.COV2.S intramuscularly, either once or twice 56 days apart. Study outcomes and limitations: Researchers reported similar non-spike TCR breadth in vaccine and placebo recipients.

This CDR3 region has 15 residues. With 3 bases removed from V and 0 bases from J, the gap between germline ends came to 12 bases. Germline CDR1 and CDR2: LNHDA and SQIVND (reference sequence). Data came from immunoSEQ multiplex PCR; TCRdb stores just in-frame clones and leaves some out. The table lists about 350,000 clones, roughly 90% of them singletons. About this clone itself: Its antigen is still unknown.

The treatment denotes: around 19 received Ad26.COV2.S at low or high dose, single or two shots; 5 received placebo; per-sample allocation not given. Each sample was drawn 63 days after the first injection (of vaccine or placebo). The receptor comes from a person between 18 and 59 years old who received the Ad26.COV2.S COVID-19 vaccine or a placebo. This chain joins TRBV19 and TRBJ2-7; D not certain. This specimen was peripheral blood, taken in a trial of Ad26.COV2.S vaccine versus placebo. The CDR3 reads CASSIGVGSSYEQYF. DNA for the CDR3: TGTGCCAGTAGTATCGGAGTGGGCAGCTCCTACGAGCAGTACTTC.